This is a list of T cell receptor beta chains from one sample in a study of brain T cells in children with intractable seizures. Assay: immunoSEQ multiplex PCR; the TCRdb copy retains only in-frame clones and omits some. Among fewer than 25,000 clones listed, 94% were seen once. Sample: peripheral blood, taken at surgery. Receptors were obtained from a boy aged 5-17 years with focal cortical dysplasia and intractable seizures. CDR3s include the opening cysteine and the closing phenylalanine or tryptophan. D genes are given only for firm matches. Not all rows give a size; the values are once, few, many and, for expanded clones, a class.

j_gene	d_gene	len	abundance	v_gene	CDR3nt	CDR3aa
TRBJ2-7	NA	11	NA	TRBV20-1	TGCAGTGCCAAGACGATCTACGAGCAGTACTTC	CSAKTIYEQYF
TRBJ2-2	TRBD2	16	NA	TRBV7-9	TGTGCCAGCAGCTTCCCGGGGGGACTGAACACCGGGGAGCTGTTTTTT	CASSFPGGLNTGELFF
TRBJ1-5	NA	15	large	TRBV5-1	TGCGCCAGCAGCTTTGGGGGCTCGGGCAATCAGCCCCAGCATTTT	CASSFGGSGNQPQHF
TRBJ2-7	NA	15	NA	TRBV4-1	TGCGCCAGCAGCCTCGGTGGCCTAGGTTCCTACGAGCAGTACTTC	CASSLGGLGSYEQYF
TRBJ1-1	NA	15	few	TRBV5-1	TGCGCCAGCAGCTTGGGGGACAAAAGGAACACTGAAGCTTTCTTT	CASSLGDKRNTEAFF
TRBJ2-1	TRBD2	14	few	TRBV6-4	TGTGCCAGCAGCGCCGGGACTAGCGGCAATGAGCAGTTCTTC	CASSAGTSGNEQFF
TRBJ1-1	NA	13	NA	TRBV2	TGTGCCAGCAGGTTTAGGATGAACACTGAAGCTTTCTTT	CASRFRMNTEAFF
TRBJ1-2	TRBD1	16	NA	TRBV6-6	TGTGCCAGCAGTCAAAAAGCCGGGACAGGGGGCGAAGGCTACACCTTC	CASSQKAGTGGEGYTF
TRBJ2-7	TRBD1	15	NA	TRBV13	TGTGCCAGCAGCTCAAGGGGGACAGGGTCCTACGAGCAGTACTTC	CASSSRGTGSYEQYF
TRBJ1-1	NA	14	NA	TRBV3-1/TRBV3-2	TGTGCCAGCAGCCAAGAGGGGGTGAACACTGAAGCTTTCTTT	CASSQEGVNTEAFF
TRBJ2-1	NA	15	NA	TRBV11-2	TGTGCCAGCAGCTTAATCAGGGGACGATACAATGAGCAGTTCTTC	CASSLIRGRYNEQFF
TRBJ1-5	NA	13	NA	TRBV4-1	TGCGCCAGCCAAGGTGCTAGCAATCAGCCCCAGCATTTT	CASQGASNQPQHF
TRBJ2-5	TRBD1	11	NA	TRBV20-1	TGCAGTGCTAGGGACAGGGAGACCCAGTACTTC	CSARDRETQYF
TRBJ2-3	TRBD2	14	NA	TRBV28	TGTGCCAGCAGTTTGGGGGGGGGCACAGATACGCAGTATTTT	CASSLGGGTDTQYF
TRBJ2-5	NA	15	NA	TRBV9	TGTGCCAGCAGCGAGGGGGGGGCTCCCAAGAGACCCCAGTACTTC	CASSEGGAPKRPQYF
TRBJ1-1	TRBD1	14	NA	TRBV5-1	TGCGCCAGCAGCGCCGACAGGGGGGACACTGAAGCTTTCTTT	CASSADRGDTEAFF
TRBJ1-2	NA	11	NA	TRBV6-5	TGTGCCAGCGAGTCCGTTGGTGGCTACACCTTC	CASESVGGYTF
TRBJ2-5	TRBD2	13	NA	TRBV19	TGTGCCAGTAGTCCGAGGACTAGGGAGACCCAGTACTTC	CASSPRTRETQYF
TRBJ2-1	NA	16	NA	TRBV9	TGTGCCAGCAGCTGGGAAGCGGGTGCCAACCGGGGTGAGCAGTTCTTC	CASSWEAGANRGEQFF
TRBJ2-1	NA	16	NA	TRBV6-5	TGTGCCAGCAGTTACTCAGGGGGGAACTCCTACAATGAGCAGTTCTTC	CASSYSGGNSYNEQFF
TRBJ1-1	NA	13	NA	TRBV7-3	TGTGCCGGCAGCAGACAGGTAAACACTGAAGCTTTCTTT	CAGSRQVNTEAFF
TRBJ1-5	TRBD1	14	few	TRBV6-5	TGTGCCAGCAGTCACGGGACAGACAATCAGCCCCAGCATTTT	CASSHGTDNQPQHF
TRBJ1-1	NA	15	NA	TRBV6-5	TGTGCCAGCAGTTACGCGTCAGGGTGGAAGACTGAAGCTTTCTTT	CASSYASGWKTEAFF
TRBJ1-1	NA	13	NA	TRBV27	TGTGCCAGCCGTCTGGGTTCGAACACTGAAGCTTTCTTT	CASRLGSNTEAFF
TRBJ2-3	NA	15	few	TRBV10-1	TGCGCCAGCAGTTATCCGGGACTTAGCACAGATACGCAGTATTTT	CASSYPGLSTDTQYF
TRBJ2-7	NA	16	NA	TRBV4-2	TGTGCCAGCAGCCAAGATAGCGGCGGAACCCCCTACGAGCAGTACTTC	CASSQDSGGTPYEQYF
TRBJ2-1	TRBD2	14	NA	TRBV7-2	TGTGCCAGCAGCTTAGGCGGGAGGGCCGTTGAGCAGTTCTTC	CASSLGGRAVEQFF
TRBJ2-2	NA	14	NA	TRBV27	TGTGCCAGCAGTTTACTTGGTGGAACCGGGGAGCTGTTTTTT	CASSLLGGTGELFF
TRBJ1-5	TRBD1	14	NA	TRBV4-1	TGCGCCAGCAGCCAAGACAGGGGGCATCAGCCCCAGCATTTT	CASSQDRGHQPQHF
TRBJ2-7	NA	15	NA	TRBV10-3	TGTGCCATCAGTGAATTATCCAGCAGTCCCTACGAGCAGTACTTC	CAISELSSSPYEQYF
TRBJ2-3	TRBD2	16	NA	TRBV5-1	TGCGCCAGCAGCTTGGTTGCGGGGGGGATCACAGATACGCAGTATTTT	CASSLVAGGITDTQYF
TRBJ2-3	NA	13	NA	TRBV6-4	TGTGCCAGCAGTGGACAGGGCACAGATACGCAGTATTTT	CASSGQGTDTQYF
TRBJ2-1	NA	13	once	TRBV5-1	TGCGCCAGCAGCATAGACAGAGGCAATGAGCAGTTCTTC	CASSIDRGNEQFF
TRBJ1-1	NA	15	NA	TRBV3-1/TRBV3-2	TGTGCCAGCAGCCAAGGGGACCTAGAAAACACTGAAGCTTTCTTT	CASSQGDLENTEAFF
TRBJ1-6	TRBD1	14	NA	TRBV7-9	TGTGCCAGCAGGTCCGGGACAGATAATTCACCCCTCCACTTT	CASRSGTDNSPLHF
TRBJ2-2	TRBD1	13	NA	TRBV7-3	TGTGCCAGCAGCACGACAGGGACCGGGGAGCTGTTTTTT	CASSTTGTGELFF
TRBJ2-1	NA	15	NA	TRBV7-9	TGTGCCAGCAGCCAAGGGCGGGTCCTTTACAATGAGCAGTTCTTC	CASSQGRVLYNEQFF
TRBJ2-5	TRBD2	16	NA	TRBV2	TGTGCCAGCAGTGAAGCTAGCGGGGGTTTCCAAGAGACCCAGTACTTC	CASSEASGGFQETQYF
TRBJ2-5	NA	12	once	TRBV2	TGTGCCAGCAGTCTCAGGGAAGAGACCCAGTACTTC	CASSLREETQYF
TRBJ2-5	NA	14	NA	TRBV6-2/TRBV6-3	TGTGCCAGCACCTACTCAGGGTTGCAAGAGACCCAGTACTTC	CASTYSGLQETQYF
TRBJ1-2	NA	15	NA	TRBV7-8	TGTGCCAGCAGGCGCGCGCCCCCCGGAAACTATGGCTACACCTTC	CASRRAPPGNYGYTF
TRBJ2-2	TRBD1	15	NA	TRBV5-1	TGCGCCAGCAGCTTCGGGACAGCGAACACCGGGGAGCTGTTTTTT	CASSFGTANTGELFF
TRBJ2-3	TRBD1	17	NA	TRBV14	TGTGCCAGCAGCCTGTCGACAGGGGGTAGGATCACAGATACGCAGTATTTT	CASSLSTGGRITDTQYF
TRBJ2-5	NA	13	NA	TRBV10-2	TGCGCCAGCAGTGTAGAAAGCCAGGGGACCCAGTACTTC	CASSVESQGTQYF
TRBJ2-1	TRBD1	21	NA	TRBV2	TGTGCCAGCAGTGAAGTGACAGGGGGCTTTAGCGGGGCTTACTCCTACAATGAGCAGTTCTTC	CASSEVTGGFSGAYSYNEQFF
TRBJ1-5	TRBD1	14	NA	TRBV19	TGTGCCAGTAGTATTGGACAGGGCTTGGAGGCCCAGCATTTT	CASSIGQGLEAQHF